One and the same sample provided the 8 T cell receptor beta chains below, sequenced in a study of CD8 T cells in ankylosing spondylitis. Findings and caveats of the study: What seemed typical of ankylosing spondylitis blood was a TCR beta motif built from about 8 highly homologous variants.

TCRdb processed the 5' RACE reads anew with MiXCR; each CDR3 protein has one entry. The sample records more than 500,000 distinct CDR3 sequences, 5.3% being singletons. These TCRs are of unknown antigen specificity. The sample was blood, either unsorted or a sorted T cell fraction (not recorded which). The receptors come from a male donor with ankylosing spondylitis.

This clonotype was found many times. This rearrangement joins TRBV9 to TRBJ2-7; 7 bases align to TRBD1. Germline values: CDR1 SGDLS, CDR2 YYNGEE. V was clipped by 0 bases and J by 4 bases; unmatched bases: 7. The CDR3 is 15 residues long. The DNA for the CDR3 is TGTGCCAGCAGCGTAGGGACAGGAGAATTTTACGAGCAGTACTTC. This codes for CASSVGTGEFYEQYF.

This clonotype was detected only a few times. This chain uses TRBV20-1 with TRBJ1-1, with D possibly TRBD1 on 5 matching bases. The CDR3 loop spans 15 amino acids. Per the germline V gene, CDR1 is DFQATT and CDR2 is SNEGSKA (reference sequence). Trimming took off 3 bases at V and 4 bases at J, with 18 bases between the two ends. The CDR3 DNA reads as TGCAGTGCTAGCCATCCGACGGGGGTCTCCACTGAAGCTTTCTTT. It yields the protein CSASHPTGVSTEAFF.

This clonotype was detected ten times or more. The chain carries TRBV5-1 and TRBJ1-2; the D is unclear. This CDR3 contains 13 residues. Per germline, CDR1 SGHRS and CDR2 YFSETQ. The V gene lost 5 bases and the J gene lost 3 bases, with 11 bases spanning the gap. CDR3 bases: TGCGCCAGCAGAGAGGATTTGGACTATGGCTACACCTTC. Translated: CASREDLDYGYTF. The variable domain in full, completed from reference TRBV5-1 and TRBJ1-2, reads KAGVTQTPRYLIKTRGQQVTLSCSPISGHRSVSWYQQTPGQGLQFLFEYFSETQRNKGNFPGRFSGRQFSNSRSEMNVSTLELGDSALYLCASREDLDYGYTFGSGTRLTVV.

The genes are TRBV5-1 and TRBJ2-3; a possible D gene is TRBD2 (6 bases). The CDR3 is made up of 14 amino acids. Trimming removed 6 bases from V and 3 bases from J, with 14 bases in between. From germline, CDR1 is SGHRS and CDR2 YFSETQ. The CDR3 nucleotides read TGCGCCAGCACGAAGGACGGAGGGACAGATACGCAGTATTTT. As protein: CASTKDGGTDTQYF. The complete variable domain, with remaining parts taken from reference TRBV5-1 and TRBJ2-3, reads KAGVTQTPRYLIKTRGQQVTLSCSPISGHRSVSWYQQTPGQGLQFLFEYFSETQRNKGNFPGRFSGRQFSNSRSEMNVSTLELGDSALYLCASTKDGGTDTQYFGPGTRLTVL.

This clonotype was detected many times. This chain uses TRBV11-2 with TRBJ2-7; 10 bases align to TRBD2. The V and J ends lost 1 base and 2 bases, in that order; junction bases with no gene match: 11. Looked up from germline, CDR1 is SGHAT and CDR2 is FQNNGV. CDR3 length: 18 amino acids. The CDR3 sequence: CASSLGLSSGGATYEQYF. The CDR3 region has the DNA TGTGCCAGCAGCTTAGGTTTGTCTAGCGGGGGTGCCACCTACGAGCAGTACTTC.

This rearrangement joins TRBV4-3 to TRBJ2-3; 8 bases agree with TRBD1. Germline CDR1 reads LGHNA; CDR2 reads YSLEER. J lost 4 bases, V lost 3 bases, and 3 bases had no gene match. The CDR3 extends over 14 amino acids. The CDR3 sequence: CASSHRTGPDTQYF. For the CDR3, the DNA is TGCGCCAGCAGCCACCGGACAGGGCCAGATACGCAGTATTTT.

This clonotype was found many times. The gene calls are TRBV4-3 and TRBJ2-7; weak D call: TRBD2 (5 bases). V lost 0 bases to trimming and J lost 2 bases, with 11 bases between them. This CDR3 comprises 15 residues. Looked up from germline, CDR1 is LGHNA and CDR2 is YSLEER. The CDR3 loop is CASSQDSTGTYEQYF. CDR3 nucleotide sequence: TGCGCCAGCAGCCAAGATTCAACGGGAACCTACGAGCAGTACTTC.

The gene calls are TRBV10-3 and TRBJ2-3; tentative D call: TRBD1 (5 bases). Looked up from germline, CDR1 is ENHRY and CDR2 is SYGVKD. This CDR3 has 13 amino acids. V was trimmed by 3 bases and J by 2 bases, leaving 6 bases between them. The CDR3 DNA reads as TGTGCCATCAGTGAACAGGACACAGATACGCAGTATTTT. This gives the protein CAISEQDTDTQYF.